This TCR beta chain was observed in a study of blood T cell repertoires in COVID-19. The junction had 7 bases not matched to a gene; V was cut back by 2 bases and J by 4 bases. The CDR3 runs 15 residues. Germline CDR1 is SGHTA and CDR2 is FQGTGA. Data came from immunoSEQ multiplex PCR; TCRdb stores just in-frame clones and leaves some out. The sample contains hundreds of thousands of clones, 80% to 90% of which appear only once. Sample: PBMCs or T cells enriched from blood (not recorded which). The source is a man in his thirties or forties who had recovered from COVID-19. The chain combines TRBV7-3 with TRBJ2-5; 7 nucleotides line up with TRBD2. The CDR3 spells CASSLGYGRAETQYF. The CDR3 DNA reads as TGTGCCAGCAGCTTAGGATATGGGAGGGCAGAGACCCAGTACTTC.